This is a list of T cell receptor beta chains from one sample in a study of T-cell memory formation after mild COVID-19. TCRdb recomputed calls from the 5' RACE reads with MiXCR, one row per CDR3 protein. The sample has 120,000 or so distinct CDR3 sequences; about 5.9% are singletons. Sequencing used PBMCs or a T cell subset sorted from them (not recorded which). The source of these receptors is an adult woman who had mild COVID-19 (a few samples of this study predate the infection). Cell type and time point are not known. Both conserved end residues are part of each CDR3. Each record gives: V gene, D gene, J gene, clone size, CDR3 protein, CDR3 DNA. The D gene is left open where the match is weak. Rows may omit the clone size; those that give it use once, few, many or a size class.

V: TRBV7-3
D: NA
J: TRBJ2-2
size: many
CDR3: CASSLDGTGELFF
DNA: TGTGCCAGCAGCTTAGATGGCACCGGGGAGCTGTTTTTT

V: TRBV11-3
D: TRBD2
J: TRBJ2-3
size: few
CDR3: CASSSPTSGRGTQYF
DNA: TGTGCCAGCAGCTCCCCGACTAGCGGGAGGGGGACGCAGTATTTT

V: TRBV5-1
D: NA
J: TRBJ2-3
size: few
CDR3: CASSLWAGSTDTQYF
DNA: TGCGCCAGCAGCTTGTGGGCAGGCAGCACAGATACGCAGTATTTT

V: TRBV12-3/TRBV12-4
D: TRBD1
J: TRBJ1-5
size: NA
CDR3: CASRTDRDNQPQHF
DNA: TGTGCCAGCAGGACTGACAGGGACAATCAGCCCCAGCATTTT

V: TRBV6-2/TRBV6-3
D: TRBD1
J: TRBJ2-7
size: many
CDR3: CASSYRGLSRNEQYF
DNA: TGTGCCAGCAGTTACAGGGGGCTCTCCCGGAACGAGCAGTACTTC

V: TRBV20-1
D: TRBD2
J: TRBJ2-4
size: NA
CDR3: CSARDALAGAKNIQYF
DNA: TGCAGTGCTAGAGACGCACTAGCGGGAGCCAAAAACATTCAGTACTTC

V: TRBV4-3
D: NA
J: TRBJ2-7
size: few
CDR3: CASSQDRAPKREQYF
DNA: TGCGCCAGCAGCCAAGACAGGGCCCCTAAAAGGGAGCAGTACTTC

V: TRBV5-1
D: NA
J: TRBJ1-1
size: few
CDR3: CASSLAFARGDVNTEAFF
DNA: TGCGCCAGCAGCTTGGCCTTTGCCAGGGGCGATGTGAACACTGAAGCTTTCTTT

V: TRBV6-5
D: NA
J: TRBJ2-3
size: few
CDR3: CASKGNTVTDTQYF
DNA: TGTGCCAGCAAGGGTAACACAGTCACAGATACGCAGTATTTT

V: TRBV12-3/TRBV12-4
D: NA
J: TRBJ2-1
size: NA
CDR3: CASSLVGWRQDNNEQFF
DNA: TGTGCCAGCAGTTTAGTCGGATGGCGGCAGGACAACAATGAGCAGTTCTTC

V: TRBV12-3/TRBV12-4
D: TRBD2
J: TRBJ2-1
size: NA
CDR3: CASSLVLTSGGAYNEQFF
DNA: TGTGCCAGCAGTTTAGTATTAACTAGCGGGGGGGCCTACAATGAGCAGTTCTTC

V: TRBV7-8
D: NA
J: TRBJ1-1
size: many
CDR3: CASSSIKLGRMNTEAFF
DNA: TGTGCCAGCAGTTCCATTAAGCTCGGACGGATGAACACTGAAGCTTTCTTT

V: TRBV7-2
D: TRBD2
J: TRBJ2-1
size: few
CDR3: CASSSRPGLAVLLGPEQFF
DNA: TGTGCCAGCAGCTCAAGACCGGGACTAGCGGTTTTATTAGGTCCTGAGCAGTTCTTC

V: TRBV6-2/TRBV6-3
D: NA
J: TRBJ2-2
size: NA
CDR3: CASSPGTPGTGELFF
DNA: TGTGCCAGCAGCCCCGGGACCCCGGGCACCGGGGAGCTGTTTTTT

V: TRBV6-2/TRBV6-3
D: TRBD1
J: TRBJ2-7
size: NA
CDR3: CASSRGQGYEQYF
DNA: TGTGCCAGCAGCCGAGGACAGGGCTACGAGCAGTACTTC

V: TRBV4-2
D: TRBD2
J: TRBJ2-5
size: few
CDR3: CASSQRERGGEETQYF
DNA: TGTGCCAGCAGCCAACGCGAGCGGGGGGGGGAAGAGACCCAGTACTTC

V: TRBV3-1
D: NA
J: TRBJ2-1
size: NA
CDR3: CASSLRDKPYNEQFF
DNA: TGTGCCAGCAGCCTACGGGACAAGCCTTACAATGAGCAGTTCTTC

V: TRBV14
D: NA
J: TRBJ2-3
size: many
CDR3: CASSQEGDWKGLTDTQYF
DNA: TGTGCCAGCAGCCAAGAAGGCGACTGGAAGGGCCTCACAGATACGCAGTATTTT

V: TRBV25-1
D: TRBD1
J: TRBJ2-4
size: many
CDR3: CASSDGTGLDIQYF
DNA: TGTGCCAGCAGTGATGGGACAGGGCTGGACATTCAGTACTTC

V: TRBV19
D: NA
J: TRBJ1-4
size: few
CDR3: CVVRGAGEKLFF
DNA: TGTGTCGTGAGGGGTGCCGGCGAAAAACTGTTTTTT

V: TRBV5-4
D: TRBD1
J: TRBJ2-7
size: few
CDR3: CASSLTGGRHEQYF
DNA: TGTGCCAGCAGCTTGACAGGGGGTAGACACGAGCAGTACTTC

V: TRBV2
D: TRBD1
J: TRBJ1-6
size: NA
CDR3: CASSAGQPYNSPLHF
DNA: TGTGCCAGCAGTGCGGGACAGCCCTATAATTCACCCCTCCACTTT

V: TRBV19
D: TRBD2
J: TRBJ2-1
size: few
CDR3: CASRQRDGGSSYNEQFF
DNA: TGTGCCAGTAGGCAACGGGACGGGGGGAGCTCCTACAATGAGCAGTTCTTC

V: TRBV12-3/TRBV12-4
D: NA
J: TRBJ1-2
size: NA
CDR3: CASSFRQYGYTF
DNA: TGTGCCAGCAGTTTTCGTCAGTATGGCTACACCTTC

V: TRBV21-1
D: NA
J: TRBJ1-3
size: NA
CDR3: CASSKGPTLRVRNTIYF
DNA: TGTGCCAGCAGCAAAGGTCCAACCCTAAGGGTGAGGAACACCATATATTTT

V: TRBV7-8
D: NA
J: TRBJ2-1
size: NA
CDR3: CASSPLTSYNEQFF
DNA: TGTGCCAGCAGCCCCCTAACCTCCTACAATGAGCAGTTCTTC

V: TRBV18
D: NA
J: TRBJ1-1
size: NA
CDR3: CASSRMQENTEAFF
DNA: TGTGCCAGCTCACGGATGCAGGAAAACACTGAAGCTTTCTTT

V: TRBV10-3
D: TRBD1
J: TRBJ2-5
size: few
CDR3: CAISPQGEETQYF
DNA: TGTGCCATCAGCCCTCAGGGGGAAGAGACCCAGTACTTC

V: TRBV7-2
D: TRBD1
J: TRBJ2-6
size: few
CDR3: CASSFTGGTLGANVLTF
DNA: TGTGCCAGCAGCTTTACAGGGGGGACATTGGGGGCCAACGTCCTGACTTTC

V: TRBV19
D: NA
J: TRBJ1-2
size: few
CDR3: CASSDDSYGYTF
DNA: TGTGCCAGTAGTGACGACAGTTATGGCTACACCTTC

V: TRBV29-1
D: NA
J: TRBJ1-2
size: many
CDR3: CSVEVRQGIRGYTF
DNA: TGCAGCGTTGAAGTCCGGCAGGGGATACGAGGCTACACCTTC

V: TRBV7-2
D: TRBD2
J: TRBJ2-7
size: many
CDR3: CASSLATSSGAYEQYF
DNA: TGTGCCAGCAGCCTGGCCACCTCTAGCGGTGCCTACGAGCAGTACTTC

V: TRBV2
D: NA
J: TRBJ2-7
size: NA
CDR3: CASSEMDKAYEQYF
DNA: TGTGCCAGCAGTGAAATGGACAAAGCCTACGAGCAGTACTTC

V: TRBV4-2
D: NA
J: TRBJ2-7
size: many
CDR3: CASSQGVAGEYEQYF
DNA: TGTGCCAGCAGCCAAGGGGTAGCTGGTGAATACGAGCAGTACTTC

V: TRBV13
D: TRBD1
J: TRBJ1-2
size: many
CDR3: CASSSTGGYGYTF
DNA: TGTGCCAGCAGCTCGACAGGGGGCTATGGCTACACCTTC

V: TRBV4-3
D: TRBD2
J: TRBJ2-1
size: few
CDR3: CASSFSGTRNEQFF
DNA: TGCGCCAGCAGCTTTTCCGGGACTAGGAATGAGCAGTTCTTC

V: TRBV5-6
D: TRBD2
J: TRBJ2-3
size: many
CDR3: CASSFGLAGGADTQYF
DNA: TGTGCCAGCAGCTTTGGACTAGCGGGAGGAGCAGATACGCAGTATTTT

V: TRBV7-7
D: NA
J: TRBJ2-3
size: NA
CDR3: CASSLYRSDTQYF
DNA: TGTGCCAGCAGCTTATACCGGTCAGATACGCAGTATTTT

V: TRBV7-2
D: TRBD2
J: TRBJ2-7
size: NA
CDR3: CASSQGTSGSYEQYF
DNA: TGTGCCAGCAGCCAAGGGACTAGCGGGTCCTACGAGCAGTACTTC

V: TRBV2
D: NA
J: TRBJ1-5
size: few
CDR3: CASMAGFNQPQHF
DNA: TGTGCCAGCATGGCAGGTTTCAATCAGCCCCAGCATTTT

V: TRBV4-3
D: TRBD2
J: TRBJ2-1
size: many
CDR3: CASSQDPGGGPFEQFF
DNA: TGCGCCAGCAGCCAAGATCCCGGGGGGGGCCCCTTCGAGCAGTTCTTC

V: TRBV5-6
D: NA
J: TRBJ1-2
size: few
CDR3: CASRTSGHGYTF
DNA: TGTGCCAGCAGGACGTCGGGTCATGGCTACACCTTC

V: TRBV7-2
D: NA
J: TRBJ2-7
size: NA
CDR3: CASSLVGGRREQYF
DNA: TGTGCCAGCAGCTTAGTAGGGGGGAGGCGGGAGCAGTACTTC

V: TRBV7-9
D: TRBD2
J: TRBJ2-3
size: few
CDR3: CASSLTSGMGDTQYF
DNA: TGTGCCAGCAGCTTAACTAGCGGGATGGGAGATACGCAGTATTTT

V: TRBV7-6
D: NA
J: TRBJ2-3
size: few
CDR3: CASTLFYTDTQYF
DNA: TGTGCCAGCACCCTATTCTACACAGATACGCAGTATTTT

V: TRBV5-1
D: TRBD2
J: TRBJ2-3
size: few
CDR3: CASSPSGISTDTQYF
DNA: TGCGCCAGCAGCCCTAGCGGGATTAGCACAGATACGCAGTATTTT

V: TRBV9
D: NA
J: TRBJ1-5
size: NA
CDR3: CASSALKGPQHF
DNA: TGTGCCAGCAGCGCGCTCAAGGGGCCCCAGCATTTT

V: TRBV7-9
D: NA
J: TRBJ2-7
size: few
CDR3: CASSPPWGYEQYF
DNA: TGTGCCAGCAGCCCCCCCTGGGGCTACGAGCAGTACTTC

V: TRBV18
D: NA
J: TRBJ1-1
size: few
CDR3: CASSPPRLAGGTNTEAFF
DNA: TGTGCCAGCTCACCACCGAGGTTGGCAGGTGGGACGAACACTGAAGCTTTCTTT

V: TRBV12-3/TRBV12-4
D: TRBD2
J: TRBJ2-2
size: NA
CDR3: CASRSGGNTGELFF
DNA: TGTGCCAGCCGTAGCGGGGGGAACACCGGGGAGCTGTTTTTT

V: TRBV6-5
D: TRBD1
J: TRBJ1-1
size: many
CDR3: CASSSQTGGAFF
DNA: TGTGCCAGCAGTTCCCAGACAGGGGGAGCTTTCTTT

V: TRBV7-9
D: NA
J: TRBJ1-6
size: few
CDR3: CASSLGDRSSYNSPLHF
DNA: TGTGCCAGCAGCTTAGGAGACAGGAGCTCCTATAATTCACCCCTCCACTTT